The 20 T cell receptor beta chains below all came from one sample that was sequenced in a study of blood T cell repertoires in COVID-19. TCRdb's copy holds only in-frame clones and misses some; the assay was immunoSEQ multiplex PCR. The sample consists of about 250,000 clones, 85% to 90% of them appearing once. The specimen was PBMCs or T cells enriched from blood (not recorded which). These receptors all come from a woman aged 18-29 years who had recovered from COVID-19.

V usage is TRBV19 and J usage is TRBJ1-4, with a weak D call TRBD1 (5 bases). V lost 3 bases to trimming and J lost 4 bases, with 18 bases between them. From germline, CDR1 is LNHDA and CDR2 SQIVND (reference sequence). This CDR3 has 17 residues. CDR3 in DNA: TGTGCCAGTAGTATCCGCCAGGGTAGACGTATTAATGAAAAACTGTTTTTT. Translating it yields CASSIRQGRRINEKLFF.

This clone occurred a few times. The V call is TRBV5-1, the J call TRBJ2-3; a possible D gene is TRBD2 (6 bases). Between the trimmed V and J ends, which lost 0 bases and 3 bases, there was a span of 8 bases. CDR1 is SGHRS, CDR2 YFSETQ, per germline. The CDR3 runs 14 residues. This CDR3 is CASSLARETDTQYF. CDR3 nucleotides: TGCGCCAGCAGCTTGGCCCGGGAGACAGATACGCAGTATTTT.

The rearrangement joins TRBV7-3 to TRBJ1-1; 8 nucleotides match TRBD1. J gave up 6 bases and V 5 bases, and 8 bases lay outside the gene matches. The CDR3 runs to 14 residues. Per germline, CDR1 SGHTA and CDR2 FQGTGA. The CDR3, as DNA: TGTGCCAGCAGCCCACAGGGGGTGGGGTCTGAAGCTTTCTTT. It specifies CASSPQGVGSEAFF.

Here the CDR3 DNA reads TGTGCCAGCAGTTACGTTGGCGGGGGGAAGAATGAGCAGTTCTTC. The encoded protein is CASSYVGGGKNEQFF. The gene calls are TRBV6-5 and TRBJ2-1, with TRBD2 matching 8 bases. Trimming cost V 2 bases and J 7 bases; bases outside gene matches: 7. The CDR3 contains 15 residues. Germline V gives CDR1 MNHEY, CDR2 SVGAGI.

This chain uses TRBV18 with TRBJ1-6; 10 positions agree with TRBD1. Trimming took 3 bases from V and 9 from J; bases not matched to a gene: 8. The CDR3 has 16 residues. CDR1 KGHSH and CDR2 LQKENI come from the germline V gene. The CDR3 DNA reads as TGTGCCAGCTCACCTCGGGACAGGGGAGGAGGTTCACCCCTCCACTTT. This gives the protein CASSPRDRGGGSPLHF.

The rearrangement uses TRBV9 and TRBJ2-5; tentative D call: TRBD2 (5 bases). V shed 0 bases and J shed 0 bases, with 9 bases lying between them. CDR3 length equals 15 residues. Germline CDR1 and CDR2: SGDLS and YYNGEE. The CDR3 sequence: CASSVGGRHQETQYF. The DNA of the CDR3 is TGTGCCAGCAGCGTAGGCGGGCGACACCAAGAGACCCAGTACTTC.

The J gene is TRBJ2-5, the V gene TRBV5-1; no firm D call. CDR3 length equals 14 residues. V lost 3 bases and J lost 2, with 11 bases in between. From germline, CDR1 is SGHRS and CDR2 YFSETQ. This CDR3 reads CASSSRSDQETQYF. The CDR3 bases are TGCGCCAGCAGCTCCCGCAGCGATCAAGAGACCCAGTACTTC.

In its sample, this clone was seen once. The CDR3 loop is CASSFSPLGEDNEQFF. In nucleotides, the CDR3 is TGTGCCAGCAGCTTTAGCCCGCTTGGCGAAGACAATGAGCAGTTCTTC. The chain links TRBV7-6 to TRBJ2-1; D is uncertain. The V gene's germline CDR1 is SGHVS and CDR2 FNYEAQ. V lost 3 bases and J 5 bases, leaving 17 bases between the germline ends. The CDR3 runs to 16 residues. The full variable domain, rest sourced from reference TRBV7-6 and TRBJ2-1, is GAGVSQSPRYKVTKRGQDVALRCDPISGHVSLYWYRQALGQGPEFLTYFNYEAQQDKSGLPNDRFSAERPEGSISTLTIQRTEQRDSAMYRCASSFSPLGEDNEQFFGPGTRLTVL.

This clone appeared a single time. The genes are TRBV4-1 and TRBJ1-1; weak D call: TRBD1 (6 bases). V dropped 0 bases and J dropped 11 bases, with 22 bases sitting between them. The CDR3 has 16 residues. Germline V gene data show CDR1 as MGHRA and CDR2 as YSYEKL. CDR3 sequence (DNA): TGCGCCAGCAGCCAAGATAGTCAGGGGCTCTCAACCGGGGCTTTCTTT. Translated, it gives CASSQDSQGLSTGAFF.

The V gene is TRBV3-1 (or the pseudogene TRBV3-2), the J gene TRBJ2-5, with unresolved D. V lost 1 base to trimming and J lost 5 bases, with 8 bases between them. The CDR3 has 13 residues. Germline V gene data show CDR1 as LGHDT and CDR2 as YNNKEL (reference sequence). CDR3 in DNA: TGTGCCAGCAGCCAAGGACTGCGGGAGACCCAGTACTTC. Translating gives CASSQGLRETQYF.

The chain links TRBV12-3 or TRBV12-4 to TRBJ1-5; D is unresolved. This CDR3 is built from 12 residues. The ends were cut back, 6 bases at V and 6 bases at J, with 9 bases in the middle. The DNA of the CDR3 is TGTGCCAGCAGGTTGAGTGGTCAGCCCCAGCATTTT. Residues: CASRLSGQPQHF.

DNA of the CDR3: TGTGCCAGCAGTGAACAGGGATTCGCCTACGAGCAGTACTTC. It specifies CASSEQGFAYEQYF. The J gene is TRBJ2-7, the V gene TRBV2; D perhaps matches TRBD1 (5 bases). CDR3 size: 14 residues. V lost 2 bases and J lost 2, with 10 bases in between. The germline V gene has CDR1 SNHLY and CDR2 FYNNEI.

The chain couples TRBV7-2 to TRBJ2-5; 11 positions agree with TRBD2. Germline V gives CDR1 SGHTA, CDR2 FQGNSA. With V trimmed by 4 bases and J by 4 bases, 5 bases remained unmatched. The CDR3 is 15 residues long. The CDR3 nucleotides read TGTGCCAGCAGCTCCATAGCGGGGGGGCGAGAGACCCAGTACTTC. Translated, it gives CASSSIAGGRETQYF.

The genes are TRBV27 and TRBJ2-7, with TRBD1 matching over 8 bases. J was trimmed by 1 base and V by 2 bases; bases with no gene match: 13. Germline CDR1 reads MNHEY; CDR2 reads SMNVEV (reference sequence). The CDR3 length is 18 residues. The CDR3 sequence: CASSLRRTRQGPSYEQYF. The CDR3 DNA sequence: TGTGCCAGCAGTTTACGAAGGACCCGACAGGGGCCTTCCTACGAGCAGTACTTC.

This clone has a handful of counts. This sequence joins TRBV7-2 and TRBJ1-1, with D maybe TRBD1 (5 bases). The CDR3 consists of 14 residues. V gave up 5 bases and J gave up 1 base, with 11 bases separating them. Per the germline V gene, CDR1 is SGHTA and CDR2 is FQGNSA. CDR3 DNA: TGTGCCAGCAGCATCCGACAGACGAACACTGAAGCTTTCTTT. Translation gives CASSIRQTNTEAFF. Looking up the rest from reference TRBV7-2 and TRBJ1-1 gives the full variable domain: GAGVSQSPSNKVTEKGKDVELRCDPISGHTALYWYRQSLGQGLEFLIYFQGNSAPDKSGLPSDRFSAERTGGSVSTLTIQRTQQEDSAVYLCASSIRQTNTEAFFGQGTRLTVV.

The sample holds a few counts of this clone. V gene TRBV28 combines with J gene TRBJ1-2, with 8 nucleotides matching TRBD1. Germline CDR1 and CDR2: MDHEN and SYDVKM. This CDR3 has 14 amino acids. J was trimmed by 4 bases and V by 8 bases; bases with no gene match: 9. Here the CDR3 reads CASGLWTGPYGYTF. The DNA for the CDR3 is TGTGCCAGCGGATTATGGACAGGGCCCTATGGCTACACCTTC.

V usage is TRBV4-2 and J usage is TRBJ1-5, with 7 bases fitting TRBD1. After removal of 5 bases from V and 1 base from J, the junction contained 5 bases not matched to a gene. This CDR3 comprises 15 residues. Per the germline V gene, CDR1 is LGHNA and CDR2 is YNFKEQ. In nucleotides, the CDR3 is TGTGCCAGCAGCAGGACAGGAAAAAGCAATCAGCCCCAGCATTTT. It is translated as CASSRTGKSNQPQHF.

The V gene is TRBV2, the J gene TRBJ1-1, with D maybe TRBD1 (6 bases). Germline V gene sequence: CDR1 SNHLY, CDR2 FYNNEI. Trimming removed 4 bases from V and 5 bases from J, with 11 bases in between. CDR3 length: 13 residues. The CDR3 protein is CASSGTGITEAFF. Here the CDR3 DNA reads TGTGCCAGCAGTGGAACAGGGATAACTGAAGCTTTCTTT.

The V and J genes are TRBV2 and TRBJ2-7, with a tentative D call TRBD1 (6 bases). Deletions cut 3 bases from V and 5 bases from J, with 11 bases between. This CDR3 is built from 13 residues. The V gene's germline CDR1 is SNHLY and CDR2 FYNNEI. Written as DNA, the CDR3 is TGTGCCAGCAGTGATGGGGGCATCCACGAGCAGTACTTC. Translated, it gives CASSDGGIHEQYF.

V is TRBV19 and J is TRBJ1-5; D possibly corresponds to TRBD1 (5 bases). V was trimmed by 8 bases and J by 0 bases, leaving 14 bases between them. The CDR3 totals 15 residues. Germline V gene lookup returns CDR1 LNHDA and CDR2 SQIVND (reference sequence). CDR3 sequence reads: CASEVRQRSNQPQHF. For the CDR3, the DNA is TGTGCCAGTGAGGTGCGACAGCGTAGCAATCAGCCCCAGCATTTT.